Listed below are T cell receptor beta chains from one sample, sequenced in a study of T cell responses to AZD1222 COVID-19 vaccine. Clones were read by immunoSEQ multiplex PCR, and TCRdb kept only the in-frame ones, dropping some. The sample holds more than 150,000 clones, 90% to 95% seen once. This material consisted of peripheral blood, taken on day 0 of AZD1222 vaccination. All receptors derive from an adult in good health. CDR3s include the opening cysteine and the closing phenylalanine or tryptophan. Fields, in order: CDR3 protein, CDR3 DNA, J gene, clone size, D gene, V gene. The D gene is left open where the match is weak. Clone size is not always given. Where it is, it says once, few, many or a class for expanded clones.

CDR3 protein: CASRGTSRYNEQFF; CDR3 DNA: TGTGCCAGCAGAGGGACTAGCAGATACAATGAGCAGTTCTTC; J gene: TRBJ2-1; clone size: .; D gene: TRBD2; V gene: TRBV28
CDR3 protein: CASSGNSPLHF; CDR3 DNA: TGTGCCAGCAGTGGGAATTCACCCCTCCACTTT; J gene: TRBJ1-6; clone size: .; D gene: .; V gene: TRBV2
CDR3 protein: CASTDRTEKLFF; CDR3 DNA: TGTGCCAGCACTGACAGAACCGAAAAACTGTTTTTT; J gene: TRBJ1-4; clone size: .; D gene: .; V gene: TRBV28
CDR3 protein: CASSIEDRGRRYGYTF; CDR3 DNA: TGTGCCAGTAGTATAGAAGACAGGGGGAGAAGGTATGGCTACACCTTC; J gene: TRBJ1-2; clone size: .; D gene: TRBD1; V gene: TRBV19
CDR3 protein: CASSSVGQAGEKLFF; CDR3 DNA: TGTGCCAGCAGTTCAGTGGGACAGGCGGGTGAAAAACTGTTTTTT; J gene: TRBJ1-4; clone size: .; D gene: TRBD1; V gene: TRBV28
CDR3 protein: CASSQGTSGRSYEQYF; CDR3 DNA: TGCGCCAGCAGCCAAGGGACTAGCGGGAGGTCGTACGAGCAGTACTTC; J gene: TRBJ2-7; clone size: .; D gene: TRBD2; V gene: TRBV4-1
CDR3 protein: CASSTRDRGDFYEQYF; CDR3 DNA: TGTGCCAGCAGTACCCGGGACAGGGGTGATTTCTACGAGCAGTACTTC; J gene: TRBJ2-7; clone size: .; D gene: TRBD1; V gene: TRBV27
CDR3 protein: CASSQERLNYEQYF; CDR3 DNA: TGTGCCAGCAGCCAAGAAAGGCTAAACTACGAGCAGTACTTC; J gene: TRBJ2-7; clone size: .; D gene: .; V gene: TRBV4-2
CDR3 protein: CASSQGTSGTDTQYF; CDR3 DNA: TGTGCCAGCAGCCAAGGAACTAGCGGCACAGATACGCAGTATTTT; J gene: TRBJ2-3; clone size: .; D gene: TRBD2; V gene: TRBV3-1/TRBV3-2
CDR3 protein: CASRERQGGYSYEQYF; CDR3 DNA: TGCGCCAGCAGAGAAAGACAGGGAGGGTACTCCTACGAGCAGTACTTC; J gene: TRBJ2-7; clone size: .; D gene: .; V gene: TRBV5-1
CDR3 protein: CAISERGSSSWSNQPQHF; CDR3 DNA: TGTGCCATCAGTGAGAGGGGCAGCTCTAGCTGGAGCAATCAGCCCCAGCATTTT; J gene: TRBJ1-5; clone size: once; D gene: .; V gene: TRBV10-3
CDR3 protein: CASSYAQGQSNEKLFF; CDR3 DNA: TGTGCCAGCAGTTATGCACAGGGACAGAGTAATGAAAAACTGTTTTTT; J gene: TRBJ1-4; clone size: .; D gene: TRBD1; V gene: TRBV6-6
CDR3 protein: CAWRARQGVEGNTIYF; CDR3 DNA: TGTGCCTGGAGGGCCCGGCAGGGGGTTGAGGGAAACACCATATATTTT; J gene: TRBJ1-3; clone size: .; D gene: TRBD1; V gene: TRBV30
CDR3 protein: CASSRDPFPAGEAFF; CDR3 DNA: TGTGCCAGCAGCCGGGACCCCTTCCCGGCGGGTGAAGCTTTCTTT; J gene: TRBJ1-1; clone size: .; D gene: .; V gene: TRBV3-1/TRBV3-2
CDR3 protein: CATSDAGLAVYNEQFF; CDR3 DNA: TGTGCCACCAGTGATGCGGGACTAGCTGTTTACAATGAGCAGTTCTTC; J gene: TRBJ2-1; clone size: once; D gene: TRBD2; V gene: TRBV24-1
CDR3 protein: CASSLGGWGNTEAFF; CDR3 DNA: TGTGCCAGCAGTTTAGGGGGATGGGGGAACACTGAAGCTTTCTTT; J gene: TRBJ1-1; clone size: .; D gene: .; V gene: TRBV27
CDR3 protein: CASSTGTGGLETQYF; CDR3 DNA: TGTGCCAGCAGCACCGGGACAGGGGGTTTAGAGACCCAGTACTTC; J gene: TRBJ2-5; clone size: .; D gene: TRBD1; V gene: TRBV2
CDR3 protein: CATSDPSSPGYGYTF; CDR3 DNA: TGTGCCACCAGTGACCCCTCATCGCCGGGCTATGGCTACACCTTC; J gene: TRBJ1-2; clone size: .; D gene: .; V gene: TRBV24-1
CDR3 protein: CSVLGQGAAGNTIYF; CDR3 DNA: TGCAGCGTTCTAGGACAGGGGGCAGCTGGAAACACCATATATTTT; J gene: TRBJ1-3; clone size: .; D gene: TRBD1; V gene: TRBV29-1
CDR3 protein: CASSSDNHGGSPLHF; CDR3 DNA: TGCGCCAGCAGCTCGGACAATCACGGCGGTTCACCCCTCCACTTT; J gene: TRBJ1-6; clone size: .; D gene: .; V gene: TRBV10-2
CDR3 protein: CAWSDPNPGTGF; CDR3 DNA: TGTGCCTGGAGTGACCCCAACCCCGGGACAGGATTT; J gene: TRBJ2-3; clone size: .; D gene: TRBD1; V gene: TRBV30
CDR3 protein: CASSMTRSSYEQYF; CDR3 DNA: TGTGCCAGTAGTATGACTAGAAGCTCCTACGAGCAGTACTTC; J gene: TRBJ2-7; clone size: .; D gene: .; V gene: TRBV19
CDR3 protein: CATSDDRGGTEAFF; CDR3 DNA: TGTGCCACCAGTGATGACAGGGGAGGCACTGAAGCTTTCTTT; J gene: TRBJ1-1; clone size: .; D gene: TRBD1; V gene: TRBV24-1
CDR3 protein: CASSPQRTNEKLFF; CDR3 DNA: TGTGCCAGCAGTCCACAACGGACAAATGAAAAACTGTTTTTT; J gene: TRBJ1-4; clone size: .; D gene: .; V gene: TRBV28
CDR3 protein: CASSPYIRSSYYGYTF; CDR3 DNA: TGTGCCAGCAGCCCTTACATAAGGTCGAGCTATTATGGCTACACCTTC; J gene: TRBJ1-2; clone size: .; D gene: .; V gene: TRBV7-8
CDR3 protein: CASSLDGGWSEKLFF; CDR3 DNA: TGTGCCAGCAGCTTAGACGGGGGCTGGAGTGAAAAACTGTTTTTT; J gene: TRBJ1-4; clone size: .; D gene: .; V gene: TRBV11-2
CDR3 protein: CASSFRPPGSEQYF; CDR3 DNA: TGTGCCAGCAGCTTTCGTCCCCCAGGGAGCGAGCAGTACTTC; J gene: TRBJ2-7; clone size: .; D gene: .; V gene: TRBV5-5
CDR3 protein: CASTSGPRSDEQFF; CDR3 DNA: TGTGCCAGCACCTCGGGTCCTCGCAGTGATGAGCAGTTCTTC; J gene: TRBJ2-1; clone size: .; D gene: .; V gene: TRBV28
CDR3 protein: CASSLLSSGALAGQFF; CDR3 DNA: TGCGCCAGCAGCTTGCTTTCGAGCGGGGCACTAGCGGGGCAGTTCTTC; J gene: TRBJ2-1; clone size: .; D gene: TRBD2; V gene: TRBV5-1